Here is one TCR beta chain with its context. This clonotype appeared once. Its antigen is not yet known. Per-base qualities were not stored, and no clone one base away is much larger. A single read constitutes weak evidence. The data were obtained in a study of identical twins (dated by TCRdb to about 2016). Some background on the complete study: TCR alpha and beta repertoires from monozygotic twins, unrelated adults of various ages and cord blood were deep-sequenced to test whether fetal clonotypes persist. Replicate twin experiments were performed at different times using different library preparation protocols to rule out contamination. Results the study describes overall, beyond this receptor: Zero-insertion analyses could be partly confounded by invariant T cells such as MAIT and iNKT, although diverse VJ usage argued against such confounding for most clonotypes. Conclusions relied on cross-sectional statistical analysis, since the same donors could not be followed over many years. Recombination models systematically underestimated out-of-frame TCR alpha sharing in monozygotic twins but agreed with sharing between unrelated individuals. In beta out-of-frame sequences, excess twin sharing was weaker, because having fewer shared sequences lowered the signal-to-noise ratio. Fewer insertions were carried by abundant cord blood beta clonotypes, a similar but weaker trend appeared in young adult naive repertoires, and no such trend appeared in memory repertoires. Compared with coincidental sharing between unrelated individuals, out-of-frame TCR alpha sequences shared between twins showed an excess of sequences with low generation probability.

Every donor in the study was a healthy Caucasian. The twin cohort comprised three pairs of female monozygotic twins, all aged roughly 18 to 30 years. Peripheral blood mononuclear cells were the source from which RNA for the TCR libraries was isolated. The library was prepared using 5' RACE. This sample was sequenced with an Illumina HiSeq 2000. Template switching introduced a universal primer binding site; the final cDNA contained a unique molecular identifier, enabling accurate counting of TCR cDNA molecules. Specific primers in the conserved constant-segment region were used to synthesize first-strand cDNA for the TCR alpha and beta chains. To control for contamination, every cDNA library carried two barcodes: a SMART-Mk sample barcode plus Illumina barcodes. TruSeq adapter sequences, together with Illumina sample barcodes, were added in two successive PCR steps. The TCR alpha and beta cDNA libraries were sequenced on the Illumina HiSeq platform using custom primers. As for the authors' bioinformatics: Unique molecular identifiers were extracted from raw reads with MiGEC, and CDR3 positions were determined with MiXCR. For each individual, recombination models were inferred using an EM algorithm with the repgenHMM and IGoR tools. The analysis of shared clonotypes was done with the tcR package in R, with sharing normalized by the product of cloneset sizes. Out-of-frame nonproductive sequences were analyzed to study raw recombination free of thymic and clonal selection effects. TCRdb cleaned the public reads at Q25 with fastp, built clones with MiXCR and kept in-frame beta chains. Rows are unified per CDR3 protein, each entry keeping the most common DNA and genes. The V and J calls were determined by TCRdb, not by the authors. The sample table holds about 890,000 distinct CDR3 sequences, of which around an eighth were seen once. Of the sample, around 1.6% falls within the top ten clones.

CDR1 and CDR2, looked up from the germline V gene (reference sequence), are MNHEY and SMNVEV. V sheds 8 bases and J sheds 12 bases, leaving 14 bases between their ends. From cysteine to phenylalanine, the CDR3 is 11 amino acids long. CDR3 DNA is the only sequence kept; it has 33 bases, read in frame from the first base. These records were also assigned to another study, of yellow fever vaccine responses in identical twins. As described in the second report: According to the authors, the vaccine-induced T cell response in identical twins seemed to be partly convergent and partly specific to each individual. In identical twins, the study followed T cell clones that responded to the vaccine with precision.

This sequence originates from a woman between 18 and 29 years old in good health. In this chain, TRBV27 is recombined with TRBJ2-1; there is no confident call for the D gene. Sequencing was done on a sample of PBMCs. For the CDR3, the sequence is CASSNRLAQFF. The bases read TGTGCCAGCTCTAACCGACTTGCGCAGTTCTTC.